The 12 T cell receptor beta chains given below trace back to one sample, sequenced in a study of blood T cell repertoires in COVID-19. Produced via immunoSEQ multiplex PCR; TCRdb's table is partial and in-frame only. Of 95,000 to 110,000 clones detected, roughly 80% appear once; the ten largest clones hold less than 5%. The sequenced sample consisted of peripheral blood. All receptors come from a human donor in a cohort sampled during active COVID-19.

Here the CDR3 DNA reads TGTGCCACCGCTGGACTAGCTAGCACAGATACGCAGTATTTT. This encodes CATAGLASTDTQYF. The chain combines TRBV10-3 with TRBJ2-3; 8 nucleotides line up with TRBD2. CDR3 length equals 14 residues. Germline assignment: CDR1 ENHRY and CDR2 SYGVKD. Trimming took 10 bases from V and 0 from J; bases not matched to a gene: 6.

The chain recombines TRBV4-3 with TRBJ2-5; a weak D match, TRBD1 (6 bases). CDR1 and CDR2 (germline): LGHNA, YSLEER. The CDR3 extends over 16 amino acids. Trimming stripped 1 base from V and 4 bases from J, with 16 bases between. The CDR3, as DNA: TGCGCCAGCAGCCAAGTGGGGGCGGTGGGTGCAGAGACCCAGTACTTC. This encodes CASSQVGAVGAETQYF.

This chain uses TRBV7-2 with TRBJ1-6; D ambiguous. V lost 2 bases and J 13 bases, leaving 12 bases between the germline ends. Germline V gene data show CDR1 as SGHTA and CDR2 as FQGNSA. CDR3 length equals 13 residues. CDR3 nucleotides: TGTGCCAGCAGCTTACGTCGCCAGGCGCCCCTCCACTTT. Its translation is CASSLRRQAPLHF.

This chain links TRBV18 with TRBJ2-6; the match to TRBD2 covers 7 bases. The germline V gene has CDR1 KGHSH and CDR2 LQKENI. J gave up 0 bases and V 3 bases, and 8 bases lay outside the gene matches. The CDR3 runs 18 residues. The CDR3 is CASSPIAGDRSGANVLTF. The CDR3 nucleotides are TGTGCCAGCTCACCGATCGCGGGAGACCGCTCTGGGGCCAACGTCCTGACTTTC.

This clone was found once. The genes are TRBV5-1 and TRBJ2-7; D is unclear. V lost 0 bases and J 3 bases, leaving 7 bases between the germline ends. Looked up from germline, CDR1 is SGHRS and CDR2 is YFSETQ. The CDR3 covers 13 residues. The CDR3 nucleotides read TGCGCCAGCAGCTTGGCTCCAGACTACGAGCAGTACGTC. Residues: CASSLAPDYEQYV.

The V and J genes are TRBV6-5 and TRBJ1-3, with D possibly TRBD1 on 5 matching bases. Trimming stripped 7 bases from V and 4 bases from J, with 14 bases between. CDR1 and CDR2 from the germline V gene are MNHEY and SVGAGI. The CDR3 runs to 14 residues. CDR3 nucleotides: TGTGCCAGCACCTCAGGGTCATCGGGAAACACCATATATTTT. It yields the protein CASTSGSSGNTIYF.

This chain links TRBV29-1 with TRBJ2-1, with 7 bases matching TRBD2. Unmatched junction bases numbered 4, after V lost 4 bases and J lost 7 bases. Germline CDR1 is SQVTM and CDR2 is ANQGSEA. The CDR3 runs to 12 residues. CDR3 sequence (DNA): TGCAGCGTTGTGGCGGGAGTTAATGAGCAGTTCTTC. This codes for CSVVAGVNEQFF.

This clone was seen only once. This chain joins TRBV7-8 and TRBJ1-1; no clear D gene. The germline V and J ends were trimmed by 1 base and 11 bases, with 23 bases remaining between them. Germline V gene sequence: CDR1 SGHVS, CDR2 FQNEAQ. The CDR3 sequence is 16 residues long. As DNA, the CDR3 is TGTGCCAGCAGCTTAGAGGTTGCGGCTCCCCTTCATGAGGCTTTCTTT. Translating gives CASSLEVAAPLHEAFF.

The chain recombines TRBV6-4 with TRBJ2-1, with 11 bases aligning to TRBD2. The length of the CDR3 is 16 residues. With V trimmed by 2 bases and J by 5 bases, 5 bases remained unmatched. Germline CDR1 is MRHNA and CDR2 is SNTAGT. The DNA of the CDR3 is TGTGCCAGCAGTGACATAGCGGGAGGGCTCGACAATGAGCAGTTCTTC. This translates into CASSDIAGGLDNEQFF.

V usage is TRBV24-1 and J usage is TRBJ2-1; weak D call: TRBD2 (6 bases). This CDR3 has 16 residues. Germline CDR1 and CDR2: KGHDR and SFDVKD. Trimming took off 7 bases at V and 3 bases at J, with 18 bases between the two ends. DNA for the CDR3: TGTGCCACCAGCGCCGTTGGGGGGAGCCTCTACAATGAGCAGTTCTTC. It encodes CATSAVGGSLYNEQFF.

The chain employs TRBV6-5 and TRBJ1-5; a possible D gene is TRBD1 (6 bases). CDR3 size: 14 residues. CDR1 is MNHEY and CDR2 is SVGAGI in the germline V gene. V was shortened by 6 bases and J by 8 bases, with 17 bases between the two germline ends. The DNA of the CDR3 is TGTGCCAGCAGCCTTACAGGGTTGTTGGAGCCCCAGCATTTT. Translation gives CASSLTGLLEPQHF.

This clone was seen just once. The chain couples TRBV10-3 to TRBJ1-2, with D unclear. The CDR3 is 13 amino acids. The germline gives CDR1 ENHRY, CDR2 SYGVKD. Deletions cut 2 bases from V and 5 bases from J, with 9 bases between. The CDR3 region is CAISEERGYGYTF. In DNA, the CDR3 is TGTGCCATCAGTGAGGAACGAGGGTATGGCTACACCTTC.